This T cell receptor beta chain was retrieved from a study of shared clonotypes between healthy human individuals. Terminally differentiated effector memory CD45RA+ cells were excluded by CCR7 positive selection of CD45RO-negative cells. Sequenced by immunoSEQ multiplex PCR; TCRdb stores in-frame clones only, minus some. This sample yields under 700,000 clones, of which roughly 95% are seen a single time; 0.095% to 0.14% belongs to the top ten. This CDR3 has 13 residues. CDR1 and CDR2 from the germline V gene are MNHEY and SMNVEV (reference sequence). Between the trimmed V and J ends, which lost 4 bases and 3 bases, there was a span of 10 bases.

The source is a woman in her 30s in good health. The specimen sequenced was naive CD8+ T cells sorted from blood. This chain uses TRBV27 with TRBJ2-7, with unresolved D. This CDR3 reads CASSSAEIYEQYF. The CDR3 nucleotides are TGTGCCAGCAGTTCGGCGGAAATCTACGAGCAGTACTTC.